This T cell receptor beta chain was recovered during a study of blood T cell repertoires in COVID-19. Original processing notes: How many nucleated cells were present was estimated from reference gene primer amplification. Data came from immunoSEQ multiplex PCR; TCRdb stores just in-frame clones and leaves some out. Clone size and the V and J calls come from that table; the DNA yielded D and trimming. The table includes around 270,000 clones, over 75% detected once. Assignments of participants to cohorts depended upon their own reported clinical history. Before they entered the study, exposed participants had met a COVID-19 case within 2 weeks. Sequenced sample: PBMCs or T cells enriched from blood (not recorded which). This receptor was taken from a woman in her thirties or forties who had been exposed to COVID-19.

The CDR3 region is CASSELTEETQYF. CDR3 bases: TGTGCCAGCAGTGAATTGACAGAAGAGACCCAGTACTTC. The genes are TRBV25-1 and TRBJ2-5, with D maybe TRBD1 (5 bases). CDR1 is MGHDK and CDR2 is SYGVNS in the germline V gene. The CDR3 totals 13 residues. V dropped 1 base and J dropped 3 bases, with 6 bases sitting between them.